Below are 20 T cell receptor beta chains sequenced from a single sample in a study of cytomegalovirus exposure and HLA in healthy donors. The PCR had 60 Vbeta and 13 Jbeta primers. The data were produced by immunoSEQ multiplex PCR, yet TCRdb's version contains in-frame clones alone and is incomplete. Found here are around 100,000 clones, about 60% of them singletons; the top ten hold 2.2%. The sample consisted of PBMCs. Every receptor here comes from a woman aged 25 to 45 in good health and CMV-seronegative.

The chain carries TRBV30 and TRBJ1-5; D unclear. From germline, CDR1 is GTSNPN and CDR2 SVGIG (reference sequence). CDR3 size: 13 residues. Trimming cost V 1 base and J 2 bases, with 6 bases left between them. DNA for the CDR3: TGTGCCTGGAGTGATATAGGCAATCAGCCCCAGCATTTT. It codes for CAWSDIGNQPQHF. The full variable domain, completed using reference TRBV30 and TRBJ1-5, is SQTIHQWPATLVQPVGSPLSLECTVEGTSNPNLYWYRQAAGRGLQLLFYSVGIGQISSEVPQNLSASRPQDRQFILSSKKLLLSDSGFYLCAWSDIGNQPQHFGDGTRLSIL.

In this sample, this clone turned up a few times. The chain combines TRBV6-1 with TRBJ2-1; 8 bases map to TRBD2. The CDR3 extends over 16 amino acids. The germline CDR1 and CDR2 sequences are MNHNS and SASEGT. Trimming took 1 base from V and 10 from J; bases not matched to a gene: 12. CDR3 protein: CASSEGASGLRREQFF. For the CDR3, the DNA is TGTGCCAGCAGTGAAGGGGCTAGCGGGCTCAGGCGGGAGCAGTTCTTC.

This chain links TRBV6-1 with TRBJ1-1; weak D call: TRBD1 (6 bases). Germline CDR1 reads MNHNS; CDR2 reads SASEGT. This CDR3 region has 15 residues. The germline V and J ends were trimmed by 2 bases and 4 bases, with 14 bases remaining between them. This CDR3 is CASSEQGMYSTEAFF. Written as DNA, the CDR3 is TGTGCCAGCAGTGAACAGGGGATGTATAGCACTGAAGCTTTCTTT.

This chain uses TRBV2 with TRBJ1-1; the D gene is possibly TRBD1 (6 bases). The germline V gene has CDR1 SNHLY and CDR2 FYNNEI. CDR3 length equals 14 residues. V was pared by 4 bases and J by 4 bases, with 13 bases between. The DNA for the CDR3 is TGTGCCAGCAGTGGGGACACGCAATTCACTGAAGCTTTCTTT. Its protein is CASSGDTQFTEAFF.

The chain has TRBV19 and TRBJ2-7; 10 bases align to TRBD2. The length of the CDR3 is 15 residues. V lost 6 bases and J lost 3; bases outside the gene matches: 8. The germline CDR1 and CDR2 sequences are LNHDA and SQIVND (reference sequence). The CDR3 DNA reads TGTGCCAGTAGACCTTTAGCGGGAGGCGGCTACGAGCAGTACTTC. It is translated as CASRPLAGGGYEQYF.

The chain employs TRBV29-1 and TRBJ2-5, with TRBD1 matching 7 bases. The ends lost 7 bases at V and 2 bases at J; junction bases unmatched: 4. The CDR3 runs to 12 residues. CDR1 and CDR2 from the germline V gene are SQVTM and ANQGSEA. The CDR3 is CSAMTGQETQYF. The DNA for the CDR3 is TGCAGCGCTATGACAGGGCAAGAGACCCAGTACTTC. Looking up the rest from reference TRBV29-1 and TRBJ2-5 gives the full variable domain: SAVISQKPSRDICQRGTSLTIQCQVDSQVTMMFWYRQQPGQSLTLIATANQGSEATYESGFVIDKFPISRPNLTFSTLTVSNMSPEDSSIYLCSAMTGQETQYFGPGTRLLVL.

The chain combines TRBV5-6 with TRBJ2-1, with D perhaps matching TRBD1 (5 bases). Germline CDR1 is SGHDT and CDR2 is YYEEEE. The CDR3 has 13 amino acids. With 4 bases removed from V and 5 bases from J, the gap between germline ends came to 10 bases. The CDR3 loop reads CASSPDRNNEQFF. CDR3 in DNA: TGTGCCAGCAGCCCAGACAGAAACAATGAGCAGTTCTTC. Filled out from reference TRBV5-6 and TRBJ2-1, the complete variable domain reads DAGVTQSPTHLIKTRGQQVTLRCSPKSGHDTVSWYQQALGQGPQFIFQYYEEEERQRGNFPDRFSGHQFPNYSSELNVNALLLGDSALYLCASSPDRNNEQFFGPGTRLTVL.

The chain carries TRBV7-9 and TRBJ2-1; 9 positions agree with TRBD2. Germline assignment: CDR1 SEHNR and CDR2 FQNEAQ (reference sequence). With 2 bases clipped from V and 8 bases from J, the junction kept 7 bases outside the gene matches. The CDR3 runs to 15 residues. The CDR3 reads CASSLYSGSVDEQFF. CDR3 bases: TGTGCCAGCAGCTTATATAGCGGGAGTGTTGATGAGCAGTTCTTC.

This sequence joins TRBV6-1 and TRBJ1-5; D perhaps matches TRBD1 (5 bases). The CDR3 is made up of 14 amino acids. V shed 1 base and J shed 5 bases, with 9 bases lying between them. The germline V gene has CDR1 MNHNS and CDR2 SASEGT. The CDR3 spells CASSEGPGYQPQHF. The CDR3, as DNA: TGTGCCAGCAGTGAAGGTCCAGGGTATCAGCCCCAGCATTTT.

The chain recombines TRBV28 with TRBJ2-5, with 7 bases fitting TRBD1. The CDR3 has 13 amino acids. V shed 5 bases, J shed 5 bases, and the junction held 5 bases outside the gene matches. Germline CDR1 MDHEN, CDR2 SYDVKM. The CDR3 region is CASSPTGLETQYF. The CDR3 nucleotides read TGTGCCAGCAGTCCGACAGGGTTGGAGACCCAGTACTTC.

This chain connects TRBV10-3 to TRBJ1-2; D is unclear. The V gene lost 3 bases and the J gene lost 6 bases, with 14 bases spanning the gap. From germline, CDR1 is ENHRY and CDR2 SYGVKD. The CDR3 is 14 amino acids. In DNA form, the CDR3 reads TGTGCCATCAGTGAATTCCCTATTACTGATGGCTACACCTTC. Its protein is CAISEFPITDGYTF.

CDR3 sequence (DNA): TGCGCCAGCAGCCCCCAGCGGAAAGATGGCTACACCTTC. It translates to CASSPQRKDGYTF. V and J are TRBV4-1 and TRBJ1-2; D is ambiguous. CDR3 length: 13 residues. Germline V gene sequence: CDR1 MGHRA, CDR2 YSYEKL. The ends were cut back, 4 bases at V and 6 bases at J, with 12 bases in the middle.

The CDR3 loop reads CASSLGGGIYEQYF. CDR3 DNA sequence: TGTGCCAGCAGCTTAGGGGGGGGGATCTACGAGCAGTACTTC. The J gene is TRBJ2-7, the V gene TRBV7-9; 7 nucleotides align to TRBD2. Germline V gene lookup returns CDR1 SEHNR and CDR2 FQNEAQ (reference sequence). The V segment lost 1 base and the J segment 3 bases; nucleotides outside the gene matches: 3. The CDR3 sequence is 14 residues long.

The rearrangement links TRBV4-3 to TRBJ1-5; 8 nucleotides match TRBD1. The V gene end was trimmed by 1 base and the J gene end by 6 bases; junction bases not matched to a gene: 5. The germline V gene encodes CDR1 LGHNA and CDR2 YSLEER. This CDR3 is 15 amino acids long. Here the CDR3 reads CASSQVTGGGQPQHF. As DNA, the CDR3 is TGCGCCAGCAGCCAAGTAACAGGGGGTGGTCAGCCCCAGCATTTT.

This chain joins TRBV15 and TRBJ1-4; D remains unclear. CDR3 length: 14 residues. The germline gives CDR1 LNHNV, CDR2 YYDKDF (reference sequence). V was trimmed by 0 bases and J by 5 bases, leaving 7 bases between them. The CDR3: CATSRDKQNEKLFF. The CDR3 nucleotides read TGTGCCACCAGCAGAGATAAACAGAATGAAAAACTGTTTTTT.

The chain is built from TRBV6-5 and TRBJ2-5; TRBD2 matches at 10 bases. This CDR3 has 14 amino acids. With 5 bases clipped from V and 5 bases from J, the junction kept 5 bases outside the gene matches. CDR1 and CDR2 (germline): MNHEY, SVGAGI. DNA of the CDR3: TGTGCCAGCAGTGACGGGACTAGCGAGGAGACCCAGTACTTC. This gives the protein CASSDGTSEETQYF.

The V call is TRBV6-5, the J call TRBJ1-2, with 7 bases that match TRBD1. Germline-derived CDR1 and CDR2 are MNHEY and SVGAGI. This CDR3 has 14 residues. V gave up 5 bases and J gave up 7 bases; unmatched junction bases: 10. CDR3 region: CASSKPGQVPGYTF. CDR3 nucleotide sequence: TGTGCCAGCAGTAAACCCGGACAGGTTCCTGGCTACACCTTC.

V is TRBV30 and J is TRBJ2-7; TRBD2 agrees at 11 bases. Germline CDR1 is GTSNPN and CDR2 is SVGIG (reference sequence). CDR3 size: 13 residues. J gave up 5 bases and V 4 bases, and 4 bases lay outside the gene matches. The CDR3 here is CAWISSGRNEQYF. The CDR3 DNA is TGTGCCTGGATTTCTAGCGGGAGGAACGAGCAGTACTTC.

V usage is TRBV7-2 and J usage is TRBJ1-6; D ambiguous. V was trimmed by 5 bases and J by 0 bases, leaving 20 bases between them. Germline lookup yields CDR1 SGHTA and CDR2 FQGNSA. CDR3 length equals 19 residues. The CDR3 DNA follows: TGTGCCAGCAGCCCCCGGAGCGGGCGTTTTGGCTCCTATAATTCACCCCTCCACTTT. Amino acids: CASSPRSGRFGSYNSPLHF.

The V and J genes are TRBV7-9 and TRBJ2-3, with unresolved D. Looked up from germline, CDR1 is SEHNR and CDR2 is FQNEAQ (reference sequence). The germline V and J ends were trimmed by 1 base and 2 bases, with 7 bases remaining between them. The length of the CDR3 is 14 residues. CDR3 sequence: CASSLEQFTDTQYF. In nucleotides, the CDR3 is TGTGCCAGCAGCTTAGAACAGTTCACAGATACGCAGTATTTT.